A single sample is the source of the 17 T cell receptor beta chains below, sequenced in a study of long-term antiretroviral therapy in people with HIV. Sequencing relied on immunoSEQ assay v3.0, run at survey level. Assay: immunoSEQ multiplex PCR; the TCRdb copy retains only in-frame clones and omits some. The data contain more than 35,000 clones, approximately 94% of them singletons. The specimen comprised unsorted PBMCs, sampled 4.1 years after starting antiretroviral therapy. These receptors all stem from a woman between 45 and 60 years old with HIV.

DNA of the CDR3: TGCGCCAGCGGGGCCGGCGGGGTGGCGCAGACCCAGTACTTC. Protein: CASGAGGVAQTQYF. V gene TRBV10-2 combines with J gene TRBJ2-5, with D perhaps matching TRBD2 (6 bases). CDR3 length: 14 amino acids. Trimming left V 8 bases short and J 6 bases short, with 19 bases between. Germline V gene sequence: CDR1 WSHSY, CDR2 SAAADI.

V and J are TRBV30 and TRBJ1-6; TRBD1 might be the D (5 bases). The CDR3 contains 14 residues. Trimming left V 5 bases short and J 8 bases short, with 16 bases between. CDR1 is GTSNPN, CDR2 SVGIG, per germline (reference sequence). The CDR3 DNA is TGTGCCTGGGGTAAGGGGTTTACGGATTCACCCCTCCACTTT. Translating gives CAWGKGFTDSPLHF.

The CDR3 region has the DNA TGCGCCAGCAGCCAAGACCGGGACTACATCACAGATACGCAGTATTTT. Translated, it gives CASSQDRDYITDTQYF. The V and J genes are TRBV4-1 and TRBJ2-3, with 7 bases matching TRBD2. Germline CDR1 reads MGHRA; CDR2 reads YSYEKL. This CDR3 is 16 amino acids long. Trimming at V came to 0 bases and at J to 2 bases, leaving 5 bases not matched to a gene.

V gene TRBV4-1 combines with J gene TRBJ1-3; no clear D gene. V gave up 4 bases and J gave up 0 bases, with 4 bases separating them. The CDR3 is 13 amino acids. Per germline, CDR1 MGHRA and CDR2 YSYEKL. CDR3 protein: CASSRVSGNTIYF. In DNA form, the CDR3 reads TGCGCCAGCAGCCGAGTCTCTGGAAACACCATATATTTT.

The CDR3 DNA sequence: TGTGCTAGTGGTTTGCCGGGGCGATGGGATGAGCAGTTCTTC. Protein sequence: CASGLPGRWDEQFF. This chain uses TRBV12-5 with TRBJ2-1, with D perhaps TRBD1 or TRBD2 (5 bases each). The V and J ends lost 2 bases and 8 bases respectively, with 13 bases between them. This CDR3 has 14 residues. Germline V lookup: CDR1 LGHNT, CDR2 FRNRAP.

The rearrangement joins TRBV2 to TRBJ1-1; TRBD1 aligns across 8 bases. The CDR3 is 14 residues long. The V gene's germline CDR1 is SNHLY and CDR2 FYNNEI. The V segment lost 6 bases and the J segment 6 bases; nucleotides outside the gene matches: 9. CDR3 protein: CASRDRAGFSEAFF. In DNA, the CDR3 is TGTGCCAGCAGGGACAGGGCGGGGTTTTCTGAAGCTTTCTTT.

The chain couples TRBV25-1 to TRBJ2-7, with D unclear. Trimming removed 4 bases from V and 4 bases from J, with 11 bases in between. Germline V gives CDR1 MGHDK, CDR2 SYGVNS. The CDR3 sequence is 13 residues long. CDR3 residues: CASSGPLWYEQYF. The DNA of the CDR3 is TGTGCCAGCAGTGGGCCTCTTTGGTACGAGCAGTACTTC.

The rearrangement uses TRBV2 and TRBJ1-2, with D unclear. V was cut by 6 bases and J by 1 base, with 6 bases left in between. CDR1 is SNHLY and CDR2 is FYNNEI in the germline V gene. The CDR3 spans 12 residues. Here the CDR3 DNA reads TGTGCCAGCAGGCAGGATAACTATGGCTACACCTTC. Protein product: CASRQDNYGYTF.

The V call is TRBV19, the J call TRBJ1-4; D is possibly TRBD1 (6 bases). V gave up 3 bases and J gave up 8 bases, with 13 bases separating them. Germline CDR1 LNHDA, CDR2 SQIVND (reference sequence). The CDR3 covers 14 residues. CDR3 protein: CASSITGTSEKLFF. The CDR3 DNA is TGTGCCAGTAGTATCACCGGGACATCCGAAAAACTGTTTTTT.

This clone was detected once. The chain links TRBV5-5 to TRBJ2-5, with 9 bases lining up with TRBD1. Trimming at V came to 0 bases and at J to 4 bases, leaving 4 bases not matched to a gene. The CDR3 runs 15 residues. Looked up from germline, CDR1 is SGHKS and CDR2 is YYEKEE (reference sequence). As DNA, the CDR3 is TGTGCCAGCAGCTTGGCCCCGGGACAGGGAGAGACCCAGTACTTC. This sequence encodes CASSLAPGQGETQYF.

V usage is TRBV19 and J usage is TRBJ1-3, with 7 nucleotides matching TRBD1. The germline CDR1 and CDR2 sequences are LNHDA and SQIVND (reference sequence). The junction had 13 bases not matched to a gene; V was cut back by 5 bases and J by 0 bases. CDR3 length: 18 amino acids. CDR3 coding DNA: TGTGCCAGTAGTCCTGGGACAGCGGTCGGCTACTCTGGAAACACCATATATTTT. This encodes CASSPGTAVGYSGNTIYF.

This clone was seen once. The chain joins TRBV19 to TRBJ1-2; possibly TRBD1 for D (6 bases). The germline V and J ends were trimmed by 0 bases and 5 bases, with 10 bases remaining between them. The CDR3 loop spans 14 amino acids. Germline V gene sequence: CDR1 LNHDA, CDR2 SQIVND (reference sequence). The CDR3, as DNA: TGTGCCAGTAGTATAGACACAGGGATATATGGCTACACCTTC. This gives the protein CASSIDTGIYGYTF.

The chain employs TRBV6-5 and TRBJ2-7; 8 bases fit TRBD1. The CDR3 length is 15 residues. Germline trimming cut 2 bases from V and 0 bases from J; bases unmatched to any gene: 3. CDR1 is MNHEY and CDR2 is SVGAGI in the germline V gene. The CDR3 sequence is CASSYGDRTSYEQYF. The CDR3 DNA is TGTGCCAGCAGTTACGGGGACAGGACCTCCTACGAGCAGTACTTC.

This clone was recorded only once. The chain carries TRBV25-1 and TRBJ2-5; possible D gene TRBD2, 7 bases. Germline V gene lookup returns CDR1 MGHDK and CDR2 SYGVNS. V shed 1 base and J shed 3 bases, with 15 bases lying between them. This CDR3 spans 16 amino acids. The CDR3 nucleotides are TGTGCCAGCAGTGAATTTATGGGGGGGGGCGAAGAGACCCAGTACTTC. Its protein is CASSEFMGGGEETQYF.

The chain joins TRBV19 to TRBJ2-1, with 8 positions matching TRBD2. Germline CDR1 reads LNHDA; CDR2 reads SQIVND (reference sequence). The CDR3 extends over 15 amino acids. V lost 4 bases, J lost 2 bases, and 4 bases stayed unmatched. The CDR3 nucleotides are TGTGCCAGTAGTAGCGCGGGGGGAACCTACAATGAGCAGTTCTTC. Amino acid sequence: CASSSAGGTYNEQFF.

The chain couples TRBV18 to TRBJ2-3; D possibly corresponds to TRBD1 (6 bases). The V end was cut by 3 bases, the J end by 0 bases, with 13 bases between. The V gene's germline CDR1 is KGHSH and CDR2 LQKENI. The CDR3 covers 16 residues. The CDR3 DNA reads as TGTGCCAGCTCACCCAGCAACAGGGTTAGCACAGATACGCAGTATTTT. Amino acids: CASSPSNRVSTDTQYF.

This chain uses TRBV6-1 with TRBJ1-3; D remains ambiguous. The germline V gene encodes CDR1 MNHNS and CDR2 SASEGT. This CDR3 has 14 amino acids. Trimming removed 4 bases at V and 2 bases at J, with 9 bases between. CDR3 region: CASSGVAAGNTIYF. The CDR3 bases are TGTGCCAGCAGTGGGGTAGCCGCTGGAAACACCATATATTTT.